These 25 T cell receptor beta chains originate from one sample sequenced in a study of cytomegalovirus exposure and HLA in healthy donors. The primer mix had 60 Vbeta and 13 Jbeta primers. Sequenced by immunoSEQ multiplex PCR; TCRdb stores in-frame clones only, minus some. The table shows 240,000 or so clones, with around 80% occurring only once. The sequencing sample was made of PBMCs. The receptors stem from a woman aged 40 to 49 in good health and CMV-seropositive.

CDR3 DNA sequence: TGTGCCAGCAGCTTAAGGCAGGGTCCCTACGAGCAGTACTTC. This codes for CASSLRQGPYEQYF. This chain joins TRBV11-2 and TRBJ2-5; a possible D gene is TRBD1 (5 bases). TRBJ2-7 matches the DNA end more closely, so the J call is doubtful. The CDR3 is made up of 14 amino acids. Germline V gene sequence: CDR1 SGHAT, CDR2 FQNNGV.

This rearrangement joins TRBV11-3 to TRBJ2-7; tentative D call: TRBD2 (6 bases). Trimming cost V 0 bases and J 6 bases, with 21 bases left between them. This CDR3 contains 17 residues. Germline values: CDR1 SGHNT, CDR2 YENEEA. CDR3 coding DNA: TGTGCCAGCAGCTTAGAGGGGGAGGAGGTGGGGTTCGGCGAGCAGTACTTC. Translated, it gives CASSLEGEEVGFGEQYF.

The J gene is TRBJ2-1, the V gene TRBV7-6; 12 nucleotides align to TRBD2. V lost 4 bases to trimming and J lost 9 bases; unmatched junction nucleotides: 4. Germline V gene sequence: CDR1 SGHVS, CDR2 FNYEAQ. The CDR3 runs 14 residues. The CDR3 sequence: CASSSTSGRGEQFF. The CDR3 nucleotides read TGTGCCAGCAGCTCGACTAGCGGGAGAGGTGAGCAGTTCTTC. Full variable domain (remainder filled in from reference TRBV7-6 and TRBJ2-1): GAGVSQSPRYKVTKRGQDVALRCDPISGHVSLYWYRQALGQGPEFLTYFNYEAQQDKSGLPNDRFSAERPEGSISTLTIQRTEQRDSAMYRCASSSTSGRGEQFFGPGTRLTVL.

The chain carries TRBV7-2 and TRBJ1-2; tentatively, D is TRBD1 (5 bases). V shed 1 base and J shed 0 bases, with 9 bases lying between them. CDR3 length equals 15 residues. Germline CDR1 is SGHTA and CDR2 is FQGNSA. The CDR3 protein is CASSLGQNPNYGYTF. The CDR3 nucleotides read TGTGCCAGCAGCTTAGGACAGAACCCTAACTATGGCTACACCTTC.

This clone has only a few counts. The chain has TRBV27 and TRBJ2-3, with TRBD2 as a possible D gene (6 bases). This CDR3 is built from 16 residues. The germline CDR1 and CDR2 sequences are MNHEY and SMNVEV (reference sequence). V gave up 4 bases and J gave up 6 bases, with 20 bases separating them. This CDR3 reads CASSSPRDSRPDTQYF. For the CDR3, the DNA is TGTGCCAGCAGTTCTCCCCGGGACTCCCGCCCTGATACGCAGTATTTT.

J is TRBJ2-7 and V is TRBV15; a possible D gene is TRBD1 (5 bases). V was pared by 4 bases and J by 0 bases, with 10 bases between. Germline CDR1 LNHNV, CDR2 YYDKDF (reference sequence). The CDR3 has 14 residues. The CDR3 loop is CATSTDRTSYEQYF. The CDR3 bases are TGTGCCACCAGCACAGACAGAACCTCCTACGAGCAGTACTTC.

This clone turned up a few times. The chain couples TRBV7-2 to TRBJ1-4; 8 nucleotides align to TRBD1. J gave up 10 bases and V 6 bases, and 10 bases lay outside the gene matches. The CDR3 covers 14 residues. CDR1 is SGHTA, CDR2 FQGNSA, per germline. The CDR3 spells CASSSRGREGKLFF. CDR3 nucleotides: TGTGCCAGCAGTAGCAGGGGGCGGGAGGGAAAACTGTTTTTT.

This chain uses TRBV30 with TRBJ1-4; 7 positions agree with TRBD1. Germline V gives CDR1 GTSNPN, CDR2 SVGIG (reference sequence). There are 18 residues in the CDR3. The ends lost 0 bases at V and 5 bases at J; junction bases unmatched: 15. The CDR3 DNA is TGTGCCTGGAGTGTAGGAGGGTCTCTTGGGACAGCAAATGAAAAACTGTTTTTT. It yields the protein CAWSVGGSLGTANEKLFF.

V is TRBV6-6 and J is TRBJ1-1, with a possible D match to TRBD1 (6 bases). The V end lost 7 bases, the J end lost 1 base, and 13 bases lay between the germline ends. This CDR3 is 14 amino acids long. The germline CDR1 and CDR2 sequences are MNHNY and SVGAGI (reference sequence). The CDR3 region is CASKDRFSNTEAFF. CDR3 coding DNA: TGTGCCAGCAAAGACAGGTTCTCGAACACTGAAGCTTTCTTT.

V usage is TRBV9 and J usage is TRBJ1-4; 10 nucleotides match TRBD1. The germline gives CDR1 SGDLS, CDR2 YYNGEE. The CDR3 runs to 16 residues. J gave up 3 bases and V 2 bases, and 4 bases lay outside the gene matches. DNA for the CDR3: TGTGCCAGCAGCGTCGAAGGGACAGGGGCTAATGAAAAACTGTTTTTT. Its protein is CASSVEGTGANEKLFF.

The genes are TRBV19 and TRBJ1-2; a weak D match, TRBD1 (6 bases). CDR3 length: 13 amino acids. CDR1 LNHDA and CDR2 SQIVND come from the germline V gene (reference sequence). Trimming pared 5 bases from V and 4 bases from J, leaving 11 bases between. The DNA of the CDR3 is TGTGCCAGTAGTTCCCGACAGGTCTATGGCTACACCTTC. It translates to CASSSRQVYGYTF.

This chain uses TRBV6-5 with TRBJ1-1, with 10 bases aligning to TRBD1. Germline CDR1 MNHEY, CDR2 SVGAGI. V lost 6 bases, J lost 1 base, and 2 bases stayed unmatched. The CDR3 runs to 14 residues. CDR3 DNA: TGTGCCAGCAGACGACAGGGGGCGAACACTGAAGCTTTCTTT. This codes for CASRRQGANTEAFF.

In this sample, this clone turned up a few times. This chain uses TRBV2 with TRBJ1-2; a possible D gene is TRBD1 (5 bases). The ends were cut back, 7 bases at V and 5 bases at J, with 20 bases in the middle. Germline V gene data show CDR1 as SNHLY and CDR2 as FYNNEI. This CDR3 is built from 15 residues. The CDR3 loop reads CASTIKSRGSYGYTF. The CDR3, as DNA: TGTGCCAGCACCATAAAATCCCGGGGGAGTTATGGCTACACCTTC. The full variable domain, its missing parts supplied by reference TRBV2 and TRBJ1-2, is EPEVTQTPSHQVTQMGQEVILRCVPISNHLYFYWYRQILGQKVEFLVSFYNNEISEKSEIFDDQFSVERPDGSNFTLKIRSTKLEDSAMYFCASTIKSRGSYGYTFGSGTRLTVV.

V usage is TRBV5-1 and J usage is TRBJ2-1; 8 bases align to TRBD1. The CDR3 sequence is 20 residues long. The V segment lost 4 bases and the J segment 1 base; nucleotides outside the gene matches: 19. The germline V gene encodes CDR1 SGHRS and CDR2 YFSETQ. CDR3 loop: CASSPEPGQVTPSSYNEQFF. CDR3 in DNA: TGCGCCAGCAGCCCCGAACCGGGACAGGTTACACCTTCGTCCTACAATGAGCAGTTCTTC.

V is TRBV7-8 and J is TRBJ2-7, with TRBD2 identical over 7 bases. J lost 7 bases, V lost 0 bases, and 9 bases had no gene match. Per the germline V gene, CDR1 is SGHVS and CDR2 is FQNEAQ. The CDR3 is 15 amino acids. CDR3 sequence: CASSLAWTSPGEQYF. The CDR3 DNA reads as TGTGCCAGCAGCTTAGCTTGGACTAGTCCGGGAGAGCAGTACTTC. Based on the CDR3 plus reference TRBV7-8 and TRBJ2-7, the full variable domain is GAGVSQSPRYKVAKRGQDVALRCDPISGHVSLFWYQQALGQGPEFLTYFQNEAQLDKSGLPSDRFFAERPEGSVSTLKIQRTQQEDSAVYLCASSLAWTSPGEQYFGPGTRLTVT.

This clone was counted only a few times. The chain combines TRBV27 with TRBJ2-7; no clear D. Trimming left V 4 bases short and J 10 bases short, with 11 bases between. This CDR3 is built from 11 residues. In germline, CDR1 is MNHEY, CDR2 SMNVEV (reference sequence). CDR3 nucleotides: TGTGCCAGCAGTTCTAGTCTCGAACAGTACTTC. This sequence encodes CASSSSLEQYF.

CDR3 sequence (DNA): TGTGCCGATGATAAGATTAGCGGAACTTGCACAGATACGCAGTATTTT. Its translation is CADDKISGTCTDTQYF. The chain recombines TRBV27 with TRBJ2-3, with D maybe TRBD2 (6 bases). Trimming left V 11 bases short and J 1 base short, with 22 bases between. The CDR3 extends over 16 amino acids. Germline lookup yields CDR1 MNHEY and CDR2 SMNVEV (reference sequence).

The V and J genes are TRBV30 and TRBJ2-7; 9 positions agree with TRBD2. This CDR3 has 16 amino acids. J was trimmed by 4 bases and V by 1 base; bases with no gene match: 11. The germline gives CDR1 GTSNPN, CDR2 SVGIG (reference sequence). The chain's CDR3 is CAWSGTLGSGGYEQYF. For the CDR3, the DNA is TGTGCCTGGAGTGGCACATTAGGTAGCGGGGGTTACGAGCAGTACTTC. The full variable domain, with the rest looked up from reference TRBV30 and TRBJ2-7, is SQTIHQWPATLVQPVGSPLSLECTVEGTSNPNLYWYRQAAGRGLQLLFYSVGIGQISSEVPQNLSASRPQDRQFILSSKKLLLSDSGFYLCAWSGTLGSGGYEQYFGPGTRLTVT.

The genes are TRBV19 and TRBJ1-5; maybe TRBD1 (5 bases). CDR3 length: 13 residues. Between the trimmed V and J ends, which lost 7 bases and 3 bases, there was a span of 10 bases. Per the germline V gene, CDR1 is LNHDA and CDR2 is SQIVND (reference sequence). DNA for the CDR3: TGTGCCAGTACTGCCAGGGCCAATCAGCCCCAGCATTTT. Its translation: CASTARANQPQHF.

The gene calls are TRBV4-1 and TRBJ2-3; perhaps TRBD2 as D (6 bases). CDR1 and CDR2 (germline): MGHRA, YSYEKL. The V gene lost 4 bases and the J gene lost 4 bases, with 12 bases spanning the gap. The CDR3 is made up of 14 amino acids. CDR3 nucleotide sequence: TGCGCCAGCAGCCGCCCGACTAGTGCAGATACGCAGTATTTT. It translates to CASSRPTSADTQYF.

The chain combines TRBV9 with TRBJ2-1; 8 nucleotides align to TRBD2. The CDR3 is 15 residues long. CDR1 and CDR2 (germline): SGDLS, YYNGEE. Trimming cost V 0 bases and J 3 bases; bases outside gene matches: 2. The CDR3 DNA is TGTGCCAGCAGCGTAGTGAGCGGGAGCTACAATGAGCAGTTCTTC. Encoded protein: CASSVVSGSYNEQFF.

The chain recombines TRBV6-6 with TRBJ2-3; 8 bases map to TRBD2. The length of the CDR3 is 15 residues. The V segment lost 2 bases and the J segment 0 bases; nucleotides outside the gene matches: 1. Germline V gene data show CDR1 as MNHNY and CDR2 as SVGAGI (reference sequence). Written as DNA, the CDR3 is TGTGCCAGCAGTTACGCTAGCGGGAGCACAGATACGCAGTATTTT. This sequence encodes CASSYASGSTDTQYF.

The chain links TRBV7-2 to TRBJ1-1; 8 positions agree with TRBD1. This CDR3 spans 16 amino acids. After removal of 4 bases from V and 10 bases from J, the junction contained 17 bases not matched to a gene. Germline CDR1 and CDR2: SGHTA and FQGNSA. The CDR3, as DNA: TGTGCCAGCAGCTCTTCAGGGGGCGCGGGGATAGTCGCAGCTTTCTTT. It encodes CASSSSGGAGIVAAFF.

The CDR3 sequence is CASSWGQGPYGYTF. The CDR3 DNA reads TGTGCCAGCAGCTGGGGACAGGGGCCTTATGGCTACACCTTC. The chain carries TRBV7-2 and TRBJ1-2; 10 nucleotides line up with TRBD1. The CDR3 contains 14 residues. V lost 4 bases to trimming and J lost 5 bases; unmatched junction nucleotides: 4. The V gene's germline CDR1 is SGHTA and CDR2 FQGNSA.

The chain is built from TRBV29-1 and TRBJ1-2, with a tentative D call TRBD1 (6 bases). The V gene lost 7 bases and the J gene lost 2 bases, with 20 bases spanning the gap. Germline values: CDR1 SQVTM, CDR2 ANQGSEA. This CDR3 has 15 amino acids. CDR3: CSAGGGGTGNYGYTF. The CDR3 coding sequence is TGCAGCGCTGGGGGGGGCGGGACGGGGAACTATGGCTACACCTTC.